Shown below are 16 T cell receptor beta chains from a single sample sequenced in a study of immune cell composition in non-small cell lung cancer. Libraries were prepared by immunoSEQ multiplex PCR; TCRdb keeps only in-frame clonotypes and omits some of them. The data contain approximately 9,100 clones, about 80% of them singletons. Sequencing input: lung tumor tissue. These receptors were obtained from a human donor with non-small cell lung cancer.

This rearrangement joins TRBV18 to TRBJ1-6; a weak D match, TRBD1 (6 bases). The germline V and J ends were trimmed by 5 bases and 7 bases, with 15 bases remaining between them. The CDR3 spans 15 residues. Germline CDR1 is KGHSH and CDR2 is LQKENI. CDR3 loop: CASSNVGGLNSPLHF. The CDR3 bases are TGTGCCAGCTCAAATGTGGGGGGCCTCAATTCACCCCTCCACTTT.

The genes are TRBV18 and TRBJ1-4; D not certain. The CDR3 contains 18 residues. Trimming pared 2 bases from V and 6 bases from J, leaving 22 bases between. CDR1 KGHSH and CDR2 LQKENI come from the germline V gene. The CDR3 DNA follows: TGTGCCAGCTCACCAGTAAACCCAGGATACGGCGTCGATGAAAAACTGTTTTTT. Translating it yields CASSPVNPGYGVDEKLFF.

J is TRBJ2-1 and V is TRBV11-2, with 7 bases lining up with TRBD2. In germline, CDR1 is SGHAT, CDR2 FQNNGV. The junction had 5 bases not matched to a gene; V was cut back by 0 bases and J by 3 bases. The CDR3 covers 16 residues. CDR3 residues: CASSLDSGLNYNEQFF. CDR3 DNA sequence: TGTGCCAGCAGCTTAGATTCGGGACTAAACTACAATGAGCAGTTCTTC.

The chain carries TRBV5-8 and TRBJ1-4; D ambiguous. Looked up from germline, CDR1 is SGHTS and CDR2 is YDEGEE. V was cut by 0 bases and J by 5 bases, with 5 bases left in between. The CDR3 is made up of 13 amino acids. The CDR3 nucleotides read TGTGCCAGCAGCTTGGACGTCAATGAAAAACTGTTTTTT. Its protein is CASSLDVNEKLFF.

The rearrangement joins TRBV12-1 to TRBJ1-2; the table's D call of TRBD1 was not tested on the DNA. TRBV12-1 is designated a pseudogene. The CDR3 has 11 amino acids. The CDR3 DNA reads TGTGCCGGGTGGGGGCGACGGGGCTACACCTTC. Residues: CAGWGRRGYTF.

V gene TRBV15 combines with J gene TRBJ2-3; D is possibly TRBD1 or TRBD2 (5 bases each). This CDR3 spans 16 amino acids. Looked up from germline, CDR1 is LNHNV and CDR2 is YYDKDF (reference sequence). V shed 0 bases and J shed 5 bases, with 15 bases lying between them. The CDR3 DNA follows: TGTGCCACCAGCAGAGATAGCCCGGGGCTTGAAGATACGCAGTATTTT. It translates to CATSRDSPGLEDTQYF.

The rearrangement links TRBV10-2 to TRBJ2-1; either TRBD1 or TRBD2 may supply D (5 bases each). CDR1 and CDR2 from the germline V gene are WSHSY and SAAADI. V lost 6 bases and J 4 bases, leaving 13 bases between the germline ends. This CDR3 spans 14 amino acids. CDR3 nucleotide sequence: TGCGCCAGCAGGCAGTCGGGACCTTACAATGAGCAGTTCTTC. Translated, it gives CASRQSGPYNEQFF.

V and J are TRBV18 and TRBJ2-1; TRBD2 matches at 16 bases. Germline-derived CDR1 and CDR2 are KGHSH and LQKENI. V gave up 6 bases and J gave up 9 bases; unmatched junction bases: 11. The length of the CDR3 is 17 residues. CDR3 sequence (DNA): TGTGCCAGCTCGGGGACTAGCGGGAGGGCCCAAGTAATTGAGCAGTTCTTC. Translation: CASSGTSGRAQVIEQFF.

This clone was seen a few times. The chain recombines TRBV2 with TRBJ1-2, with 8 nucleotides matching TRBD1. The CDR3 extends over 12 amino acids. Trimming took 4 bases from V and 7 from J; bases not matched to a gene: 2. The germline CDR1 and CDR2 sequences are SNHLY and FYNNEI. Here the CDR3 DNA reads TGTGCCAGCAGTGGGACAGGGAGTGGCTACACCTTC. Amino acids: CASSGTGSGYTF.

The chain links TRBV5-1 to TRBJ2-7; the match to TRBD1 covers 8 bases. Germline V gene lookup returns CDR1 SGHRS and CDR2 YFSETQ. The CDR3 runs 15 residues. Trimming removed 0 bases from V and 7 bases from J; junction bases left unmatched: 9. Here the CDR3 DNA reads TGCGCCAGCAGCTTGGATCGGACAGGGATTTGGGAGCAGTACTTC. Protein: CASSLDRTGIWEQYF.

The genes are TRBV7-6 and TRBJ2-5; 9 positions agree with TRBD1. With V trimmed by 1 base and J by 2 bases, 5 bases remained unmatched. This CDR3 is 16 amino acids long. CDR1 is SGHVS, CDR2 FNYEAQ, per germline. The CDR3 nucleotides read TGTGCCAGCAGCTTAGGACCCGGGACAGGGCAAGAGACCCAGTACTTC. Its protein is CASSLGPGTGQETQYF.

This chain links TRBV27 with TRBJ2-7, with a possible D match to TRBD2 (5 bases). CDR1 MNHEY and CDR2 SMNVEV come from the germline V gene (reference sequence). Trimming removed 5 bases from V and 5 bases from J, with 13 bases in between. CDR3 length equals 13 residues. CDR3 coding DNA: TGTGCCAGCAGTCCCGGACGGAGGAACGAGCAGTACTTC. Translated: CASSPGRRNEQYF.

V is TRBV30 and J is TRBJ1-3, with a tentative D call TRBD1 (5 bases). Germline values: CDR1 GTSNPN, CDR2 SVGIG (reference sequence). The CDR3 is made up of 17 amino acids. V was clipped by 0 bases and J by 0 bases, with 15 bases between them. The CDR3 DNA reads as TGTGCCTGGAGTGTTTTAGGGGACGCGCTCTCTGGAAACACCATATATTTT. This translates into CAWSVLGDALSGNTIYF.

This sequence joins TRBV27 and TRBJ1-2; D is possibly TRBD1 (6 bases). CDR3 size: 14 residues. The V end was cut by 2 bases, the J end by 8 bases, with 15 bases between. The germline V gene has CDR1 MNHEY and CDR2 SMNVEV (reference sequence). The CDR3 region is CASSLRGANGGYTF. Written as DNA, the CDR3 is TGTGCCAGCAGTTTAAGGGGGGCGAATGGGGGCTACACCTTC.

The chain couples TRBV5-4 to TRBJ2-5, with D possibly being TRBD1 (6 bases). Germline-derived CDR1 and CDR2 are SGHNT and YYREEE (reference sequence). Between the trimmed V and J ends, which lost 1 base and 2 bases, there was a span of 12 bases. There are 15 residues in the CDR3. The CDR3 sequence: CASSLLGRGQETQYF. In nucleotides, the CDR3 is TGTGCCAGCAGCTTGTTGGGCAGGGGTCAAGAGACCCAGTACTTC.

In this sample, this clone turned up a few times. V is TRBV5-5 and J is TRBJ2-1; D uncertain. Trimming removed 0 bases from V and 2 bases from J, with 9 bases in between. This CDR3 region has 15 residues. Germline-derived CDR1 and CDR2 are SGHKS and YYEKEE (reference sequence). Here the CDR3 DNA reads TGTGCCAGCAGCTTGGGGCAGATGACCTACAATGAGCAGTTCTTC. As protein: CASSLGQMTYNEQFF.